These 13 T cell receptor beta chains came from one sample sequenced in a study of T cell responses to AZD1222 COVID-19 vaccine. Clones were sequenced by immunoSEQ multiplex PCR, and TCRdb holds only the in-frame ones, with some missing. The sample shows about 97,000 clones, nearly 90% of them seen only once. Source: peripheral blood, taken on day 0 of AZD1222 vaccination. The receptors originated from an adult in good health.

The table lists this clone with a few counts. The chain is built from TRBV9 and TRBJ1-4; D may be TRBD1 (6 bases). Between the trimmed V and J ends, which lost 0 bases and 6 bases, there was a span of 12 bases. Germline CDR1 SGDLS, CDR2 YYNGEE. The CDR3 runs 15 residues. The DNA of the CDR3 is TGTGCCAGCAGCGTAGCAGGGGATCGAGATGAAAAACTGTTTTTT. Translated: CASSVAGDRDEKLFF.

This chain joins TRBV18 and TRBJ1-3; D gene ambiguous. Germline CDR1 reads KGHSH; CDR2 reads LQKENI. V was pared by 0 bases and J by 0 bases, with 12 bases between. The length of the CDR3 is 17 residues. DNA for the CDR3: TGTGCCAGCTCACCACCTAACGCGCGGAGCTCTGGAAACACCATATATTTT. Translation: CASSPPNARSSGNTIYF.

V is TRBV6-2 or TRBV6-3 and J is TRBJ1-2, with TRBD1 matching over 9 bases. J gave up 6 bases and V 6 bases, and 8 bases lay outside the gene matches. CDR3 length: 14 amino acids. The germline CDR1 and CDR2 sequences are MNHEY and SVGEGT. Here the CDR3 DNA reads TGTGCCAGCAGCCGGGGACAGGGTAAGCATGGCTACACCTTC. This translates into CASSRGQGKHGYTF.

V usage is TRBV30 and J usage is TRBJ2-5; the D gene could be TRBD1 or TRBD2 (5 bases each). Trimming removed 1 base at V and 6 bases at J, with 9 bases between. The CDR3 spans 12 residues. CDR1 and CDR2 (germline): GTSNPN, SVGIG (reference sequence). CDR3 region: CAWSGSGQTQYF. In DNA, the CDR3 is TGTGCCTGGAGTGGCTCGGGGCAGACCCAGTACTTC.

This sequence joins TRBV18 and TRBJ2-5, with unresolved D. Germline CDR1 and CDR2: KGHSH and LQKENI. This CDR3 has 13 amino acids. Trimming pared 6 bases from V and 4 bases from J, leaving 12 bases between. The CDR3 reads CASSTKGGETQYF. The CDR3, as DNA: TGTGCCAGCTCGACCAAGGGCGGAGAGACCCAGTACTTC.

The gene calls are TRBV30 and TRBJ1-6; 7 bases align to TRBD1. The length of the CDR3 is 19 residues. V lost 3 bases, J lost 0 bases, and 14 bases stayed unmatched. Looked up from germline, CDR1 is GTSNPN and CDR2 is SVGIG (reference sequence). CDR3 sequence: CAWSWDRFTLSSYNSPLHF. The CDR3, as DNA: TGTGCCTGGAGCTGGGACAGATTTACATTAAGCTCCTATAATTCACCCCTCCACTTT.

This chain connects TRBV7-2 to TRBJ2-1; 10 bases line up with TRBD2. The germline CDR1 and CDR2 sequences are SGHTA and FQGNSA. Trimming at V came to 2 bases and at J to 6 bases, leaving 4 bases not matched to a gene. The CDR3 runs to 15 residues. The DNA of the CDR3 is TGTGCCAGCAGCTTATTTGGACTAGCGGCCAATGAGCAGTTCTTC. This gives the protein CASSLFGLAANEQFF. Drawing the rest from reference TRBV7-2 and TRBJ2-1, the complete variable domain is GAGVSQSPSNKVTEKGKDVELRCDPISGHTALYWYRQSLGQGLEFLIYFQGNSAPDKSGLPSDRFSAERTGGSVSTLTIQRTQQEDSAVYLCASSLFGLAANEQFFGPGTRLTVL.

V is TRBV5-8 and J is TRBJ2-3, with no clear D. With 3 bases removed from V and 0 bases from J, the gap between germline ends came to 17 bases. This CDR3 has 17 residues. CDR1 and CDR2 (germline): SGHTS, YDEGEE. CDR3 sequence (DNA): TGTGCCAGCAGCTCTCCCTGGGGTCTTACTAGCACAGATACGCAGTATTTT. Its translation: CASSSPWGLTSTDTQYF.

The gene calls are TRBV18 and TRBJ2-5, with D unclear. Trimming removed 4 bases from V and 2 bases from J, with 8 bases in between. The CDR3 length is 13 residues. CDR1 and CDR2 from the germline V gene are KGHSH and LQKENI. The CDR3 DNA reads as TGTGCCAGCTCACAACACCTTCAAGAGACCCAGTACTTC. As protein: CASSQHLQETQYF.

The J gene is TRBJ1-2, the V gene TRBV29-1; TRBD1 is a possible D gene (5 bases). The V gene's germline CDR1 is SQVTM and CDR2 ANQGSEA. Trimming cost V 0 bases and J 6 bases, with 11 bases left between them. The CDR3 sequence is 13 residues long. The CDR3 DNA follows: TGCAGCGTTGAAGACGGGGCAGGGCATGGCTACACCTTC. Its protein is CSVEDGAGHGYTF.

Comment on this clone: The same CDR3 is also encoded by other DNA sequences in this sample. The chain employs TRBV18 and TRBJ2-3; D is unresolved. This CDR3 contains 11 residues. Germline-derived CDR1 and CDR2 are KGHSH and LQKENI. V was trimmed by 2 bases and J by 4 bases, leaving 1 base between them. The CDR3 nucleotides read TGTGCCAGCTCACCATCAGATACGCAGTATTTT. Translation gives CASSPSDTQYF.

The J gene is TRBJ2-7, the V gene TRBV9; 7 positions agree with TRBD1. This CDR3 is 15 amino acids long. Germline lookup yields CDR1 SGDLS and CDR2 YYNGEE. Unmatched junction bases numbered 9, after V lost 4 bases and J lost 2 bases. CDR3 amino acids: CASSINGQDTYEQYF. The CDR3 DNA is TGTGCCAGCAGCATAAACGGACAGGATACCTACGAGCAGTACTTC.

The rearrangement links TRBV4-2 to TRBJ1-4, with 7 bases that match TRBD1. The germline V gene encodes CDR1 LGHNA and CDR2 YNFKEQ. This CDR3 comprises 15 residues. Trimming cost V 2 bases and J 6 bases; bases outside gene matches: 6. The CDR3 protein is CASSQILDRDEKLFF. The CDR3 coding sequence is TGTGCCAGCAGCCAAATCCTCGACAGGGATGAAAAACTGTTTTTT.